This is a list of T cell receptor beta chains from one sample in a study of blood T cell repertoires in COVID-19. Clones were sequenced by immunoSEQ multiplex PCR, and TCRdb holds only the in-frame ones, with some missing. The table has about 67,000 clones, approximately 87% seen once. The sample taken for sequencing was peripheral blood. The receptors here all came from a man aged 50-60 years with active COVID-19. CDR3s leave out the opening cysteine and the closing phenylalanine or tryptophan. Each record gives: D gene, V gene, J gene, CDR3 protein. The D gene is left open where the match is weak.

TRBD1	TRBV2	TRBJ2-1	ASSDLGQGPYNEQF
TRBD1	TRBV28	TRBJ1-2	ASSLSAGGSGYT
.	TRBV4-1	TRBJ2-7	ASSQEVRVRGYEQY
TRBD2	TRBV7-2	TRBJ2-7	ASSPTSGGYYEQY
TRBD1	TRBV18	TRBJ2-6	ASSPGQRRSGANVLT
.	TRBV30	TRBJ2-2	AWKGDYGNTGELF
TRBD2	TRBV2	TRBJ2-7	ASSSQGLAGASEQY
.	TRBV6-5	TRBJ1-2	ASWALDYGYT
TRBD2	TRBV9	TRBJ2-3	ASSVAPTLAGGVDTQY
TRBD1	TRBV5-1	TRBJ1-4	ASRRDRENEKLF
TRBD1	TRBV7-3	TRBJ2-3	ASSPTGGTDTQY
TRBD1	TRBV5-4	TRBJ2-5	ASSHQGAALGETQY
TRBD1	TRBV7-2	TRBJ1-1	ASRFGTVNTEAF
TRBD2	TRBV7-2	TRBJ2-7	ASSSSGSYEQY
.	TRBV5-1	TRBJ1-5	ASSLGPGVSNQPQH
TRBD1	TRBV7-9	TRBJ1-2	ASSPMDRVGYT
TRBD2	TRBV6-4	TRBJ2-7	ASSPRGGQFEQY
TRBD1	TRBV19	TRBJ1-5	ASSRDRGLGSQH
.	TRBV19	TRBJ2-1	ASTSFGEQF
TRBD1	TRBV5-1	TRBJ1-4	ASSLGQGVVNEKLF
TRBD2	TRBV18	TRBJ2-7	ASSPPGTSGPYEQY
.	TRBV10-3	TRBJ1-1	AISEGRNTEAF
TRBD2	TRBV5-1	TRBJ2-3	ASSAAGAGETDTQY
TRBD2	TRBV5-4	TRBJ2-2	ASTGLAGGDTGELF
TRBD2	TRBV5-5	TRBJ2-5	ASSPGLAGAGLGETQY
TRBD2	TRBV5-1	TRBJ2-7	ASSLAGTSVSYEQY
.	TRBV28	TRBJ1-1	ASSPGGTMNTEAF
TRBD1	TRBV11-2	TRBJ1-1	ASSSNRGLTEAF
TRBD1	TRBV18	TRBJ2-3	ASSPPRGQGATDTQY
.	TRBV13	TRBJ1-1	ASSLFWWAGVGNTEAF
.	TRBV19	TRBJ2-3	ASQISPADTQY
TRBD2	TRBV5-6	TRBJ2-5	ASSLGRGGLETQY
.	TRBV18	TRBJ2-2	ASSPDSYTGELF
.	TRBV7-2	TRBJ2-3	ASSSGRGLVDTQY
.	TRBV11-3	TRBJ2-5	ASSLGASGETQY
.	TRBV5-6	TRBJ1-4	ASSLESSGEKLF
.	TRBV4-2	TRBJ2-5	ASSQDWSTGAQY
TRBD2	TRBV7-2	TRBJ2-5	ASSFGLAGGGETQY
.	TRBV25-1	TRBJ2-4	ASSEFRGAAKNIQY
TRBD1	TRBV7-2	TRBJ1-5	ASSLALRDRGNQPQH
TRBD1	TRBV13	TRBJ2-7	ASSPRTGSYEQY
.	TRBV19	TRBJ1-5	ASTTGPYNQPQH
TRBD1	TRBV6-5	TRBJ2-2	ASSYRGQGLTGELF
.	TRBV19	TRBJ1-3	ASSKTTENSGNTIY
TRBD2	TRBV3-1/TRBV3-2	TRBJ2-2	ASSQIGLAGINTGELF
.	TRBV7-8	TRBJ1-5	ASSFEKNSNQPQH
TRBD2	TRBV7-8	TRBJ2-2	ASRQPGGRGELF
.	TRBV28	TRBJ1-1	ASSLMGQNTEAF